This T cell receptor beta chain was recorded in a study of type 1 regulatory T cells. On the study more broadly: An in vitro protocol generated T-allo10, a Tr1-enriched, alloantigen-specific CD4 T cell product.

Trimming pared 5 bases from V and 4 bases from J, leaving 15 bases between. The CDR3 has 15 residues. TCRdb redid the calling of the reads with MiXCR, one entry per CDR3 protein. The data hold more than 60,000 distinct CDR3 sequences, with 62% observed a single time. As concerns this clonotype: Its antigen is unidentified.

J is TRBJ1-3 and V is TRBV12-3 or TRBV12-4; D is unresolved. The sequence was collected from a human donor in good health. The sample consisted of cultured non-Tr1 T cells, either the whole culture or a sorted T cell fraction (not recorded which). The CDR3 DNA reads TGTGCCAGCAGTCGCGGGGAACTAGCGGGAAACACCATATATTTT. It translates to CASSRGELAGNTIYF.